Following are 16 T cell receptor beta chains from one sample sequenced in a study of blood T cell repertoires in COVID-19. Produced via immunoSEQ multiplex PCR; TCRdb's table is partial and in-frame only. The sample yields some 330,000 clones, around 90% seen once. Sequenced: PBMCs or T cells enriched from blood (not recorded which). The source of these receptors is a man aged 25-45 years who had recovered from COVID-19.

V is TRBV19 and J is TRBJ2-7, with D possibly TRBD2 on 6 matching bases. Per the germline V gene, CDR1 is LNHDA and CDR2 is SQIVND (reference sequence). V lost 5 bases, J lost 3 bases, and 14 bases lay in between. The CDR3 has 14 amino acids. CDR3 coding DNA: TGTGCCAGTAGTGGGGAGGAGGGGTACTACGAGCAGTACTTC. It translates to CASSGEEGYYEQYF. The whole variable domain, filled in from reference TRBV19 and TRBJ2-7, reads DGGITQSPKYLFRKEGQNVTLSCEQNLNHDAMYWYRQDPGQGLRLIYYSQIVNDFQKGDIAEGYSVSREKKESFPLTVTSAQKNPTAFYLCASSGEEGYYEQYFGPGTRLTVT.

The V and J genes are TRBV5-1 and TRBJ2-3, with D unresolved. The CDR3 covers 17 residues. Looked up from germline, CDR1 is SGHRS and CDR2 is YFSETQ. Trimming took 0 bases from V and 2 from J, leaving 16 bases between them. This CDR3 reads CASSLGATARPTDTQYF. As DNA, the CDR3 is TGCGCCAGCAGCTTGGGGGCTACGGCTCGTCCCACAGATACGCAGTATTTT.

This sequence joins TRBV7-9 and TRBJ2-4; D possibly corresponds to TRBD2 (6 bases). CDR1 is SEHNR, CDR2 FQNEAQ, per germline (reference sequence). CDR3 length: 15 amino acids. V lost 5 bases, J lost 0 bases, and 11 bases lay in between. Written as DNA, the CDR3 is TGTGCCAGCAGCCCCCCCGGGGGAGCCAAAAACATTCAGTACTTC. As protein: CASSPPGGAKNIQYF.

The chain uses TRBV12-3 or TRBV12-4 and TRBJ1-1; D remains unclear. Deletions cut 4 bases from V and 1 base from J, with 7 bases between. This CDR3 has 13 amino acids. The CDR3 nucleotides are TGTGCCAGCAGTTCAGGTGGGAACACTGAAGCTTTCTTT. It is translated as CASSSGGNTEAFF.

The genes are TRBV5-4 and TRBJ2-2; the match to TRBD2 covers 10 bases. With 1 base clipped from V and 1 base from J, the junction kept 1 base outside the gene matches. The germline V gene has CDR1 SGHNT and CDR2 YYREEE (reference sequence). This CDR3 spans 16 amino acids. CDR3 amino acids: CASSLRTSGNTGELFF. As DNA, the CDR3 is TGTGCCAGCAGCTTGCGGACTAGCGGGAACACCGGGGAGCTGTTTTTT. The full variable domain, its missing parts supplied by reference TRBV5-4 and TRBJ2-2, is ETGVTQSPTHLIKTRGQQVTLRCSSQSGHNTVSWYQQALGQGPQFIFQYYREEENGRGNFPPRFSGLQFPNYSSELNVNALELDDSALYLCASSLRTSGNTGELFFGEGSRLTVL.

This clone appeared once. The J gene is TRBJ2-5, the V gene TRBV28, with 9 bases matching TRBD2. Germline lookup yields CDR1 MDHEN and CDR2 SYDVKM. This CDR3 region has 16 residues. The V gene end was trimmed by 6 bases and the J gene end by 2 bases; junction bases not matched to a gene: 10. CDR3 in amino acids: CASSRSGSSPQETQYF. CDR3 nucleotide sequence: TGTGCCAGCAGCCGTAGCGGGAGCTCCCCACAAGAGACCCAGTACTTC.

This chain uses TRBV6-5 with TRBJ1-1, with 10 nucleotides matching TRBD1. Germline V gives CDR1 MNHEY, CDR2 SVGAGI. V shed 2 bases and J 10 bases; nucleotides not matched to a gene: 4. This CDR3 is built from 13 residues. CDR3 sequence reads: CASSYTGQGTAFF. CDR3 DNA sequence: TGTGCCAGCAGTTACACGGGACAGGGGACAGCTTTCTTT.

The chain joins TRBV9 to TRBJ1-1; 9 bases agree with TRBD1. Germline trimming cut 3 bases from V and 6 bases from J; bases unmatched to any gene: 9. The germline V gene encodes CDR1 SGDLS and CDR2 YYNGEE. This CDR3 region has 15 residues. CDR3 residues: CASSDPGQGKAEAFF. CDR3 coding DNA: TGTGCCAGCAGCGACCCGGGACAGGGAAAGGCTGAAGCTTTCTTT. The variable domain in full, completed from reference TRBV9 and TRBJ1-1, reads DSGVTQTPKHLITATGQRVTLRCSPRSGDLSVYWYQQSLDQGLQFLIQYYNGEERAKGNILERFSAQQFPDLHSELNLSSLELGDSALYFCASSDPGQGKAEAFFGQGTRLTVV.

CDR3: CASSLVGQGDQETQYF. For the CDR3, the DNA is TGTGCCAGCAGCTTAGTGGGACAGGGGGACCAAGAGACCCAGTACTTC. The chain has TRBV11-2 and TRBJ2-5; 11 bases map to TRBD1. J gave up 0 bases and V 1 base, and 1 base lay outside the gene matches. CDR3 length: 16 amino acids. Germline loops: CDR1 SGHAT, CDR2 FQNNGV. The full variable domain, rest sourced from reference TRBV11-2 and TRBJ2-5, is EAGVAQSPRYKIIEKRQSVAFWCNPISGHATLYWYQQILGQGPKLLIQFQNNGVVDDSQLPKDRFSAERLKGVDSTLKIQPAKLEDSAVYLCASSLVGQGDQETQYFGPGTRLLVL.

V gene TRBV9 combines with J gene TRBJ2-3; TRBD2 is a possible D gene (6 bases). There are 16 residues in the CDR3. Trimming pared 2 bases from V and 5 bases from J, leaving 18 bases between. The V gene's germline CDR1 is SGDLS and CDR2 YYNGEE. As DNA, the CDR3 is TGTGCCAGCAGCGTTCCCGTGCGGGGAACGGGAGATACGCAGTATTTT. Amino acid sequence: CASSVPVRGTGDTQYF.

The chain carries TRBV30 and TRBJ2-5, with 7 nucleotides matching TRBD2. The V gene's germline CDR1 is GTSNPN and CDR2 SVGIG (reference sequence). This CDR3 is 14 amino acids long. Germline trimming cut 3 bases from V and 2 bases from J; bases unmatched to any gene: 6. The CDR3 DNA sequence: TGTGCCTGGAGGTCCTGGGGGGGGCAAGAGACCCAGTACTTC. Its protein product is CAWRSWGGQETQYF.

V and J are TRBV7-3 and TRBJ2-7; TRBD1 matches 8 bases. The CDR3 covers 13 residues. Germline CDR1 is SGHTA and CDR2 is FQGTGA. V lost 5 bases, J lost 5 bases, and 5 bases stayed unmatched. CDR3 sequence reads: CASSLDRDHEQYF. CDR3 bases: TGTGCCAGCAGCCTGGACAGGGACCACGAGCAGTACTTC.

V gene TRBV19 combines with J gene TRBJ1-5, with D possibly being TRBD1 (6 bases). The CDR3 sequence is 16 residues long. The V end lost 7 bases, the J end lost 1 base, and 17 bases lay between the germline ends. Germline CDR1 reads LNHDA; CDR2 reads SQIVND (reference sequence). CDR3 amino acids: CASTAWGQGSNQPQHF. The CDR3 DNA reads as TGTGCCAGTACGGCTTGGGGGCAGGGGAGCAATCAGCCCCAGCATTTT.

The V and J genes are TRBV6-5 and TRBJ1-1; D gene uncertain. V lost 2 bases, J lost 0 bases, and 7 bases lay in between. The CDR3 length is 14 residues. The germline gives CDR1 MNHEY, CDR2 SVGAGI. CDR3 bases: TGTGCCAGCAGTTACGGTCAGTTGAACACTGAAGCTTTCTTT. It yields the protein CASSYGQLNTEAFF.

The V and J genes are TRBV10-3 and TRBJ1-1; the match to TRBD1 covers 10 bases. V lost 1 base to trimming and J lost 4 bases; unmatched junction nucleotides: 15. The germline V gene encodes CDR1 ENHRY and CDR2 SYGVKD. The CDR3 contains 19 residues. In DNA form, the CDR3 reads TGTGCCATCAGTGAGTTACCGGGACAGGGGAGGATAACGTTCACTGAAGCTTTCTTT. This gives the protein CAISELPGQGRITFTEAFF.

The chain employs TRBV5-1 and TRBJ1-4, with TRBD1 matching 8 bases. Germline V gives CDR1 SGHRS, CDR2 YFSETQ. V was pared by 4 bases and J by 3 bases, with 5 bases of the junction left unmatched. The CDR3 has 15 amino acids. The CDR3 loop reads CASSGGTGPNEKLFF. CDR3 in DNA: TGCGCCAGCAGCGGCGGGACAGGCCCTAATGAAAAACTGTTTTTT.